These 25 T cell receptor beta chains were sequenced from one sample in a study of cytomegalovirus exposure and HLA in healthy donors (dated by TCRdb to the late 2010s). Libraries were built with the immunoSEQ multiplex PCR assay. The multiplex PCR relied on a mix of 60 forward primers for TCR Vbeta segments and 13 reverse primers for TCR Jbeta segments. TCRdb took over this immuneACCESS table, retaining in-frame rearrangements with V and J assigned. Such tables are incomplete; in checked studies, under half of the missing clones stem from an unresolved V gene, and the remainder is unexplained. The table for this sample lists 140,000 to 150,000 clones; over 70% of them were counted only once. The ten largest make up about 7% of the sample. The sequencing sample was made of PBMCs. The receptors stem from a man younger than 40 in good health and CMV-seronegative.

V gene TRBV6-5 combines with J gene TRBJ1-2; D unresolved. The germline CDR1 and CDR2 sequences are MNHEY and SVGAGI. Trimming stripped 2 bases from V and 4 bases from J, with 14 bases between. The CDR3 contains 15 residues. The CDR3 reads CASSYGPNGGYGYTF. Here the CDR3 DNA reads TGTGCCAGCAGTTACGGTCCGAACGGCGGCTATGGCTACACCTTC.

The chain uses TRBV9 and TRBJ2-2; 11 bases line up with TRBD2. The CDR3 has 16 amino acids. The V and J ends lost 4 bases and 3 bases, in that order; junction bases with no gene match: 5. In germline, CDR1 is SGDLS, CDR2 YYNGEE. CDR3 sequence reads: CASSPTSGSYTGELFF. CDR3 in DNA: TGTGCCAGCAGCCCCACTAGCGGGAGTTACACCGGGGAGCTGTTTTTT.

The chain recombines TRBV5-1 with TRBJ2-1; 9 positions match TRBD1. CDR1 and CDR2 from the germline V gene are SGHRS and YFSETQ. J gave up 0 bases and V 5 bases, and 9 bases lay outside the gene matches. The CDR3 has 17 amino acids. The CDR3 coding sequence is TGCGCCAGCAGTCGAACCGGACAGGGGAGCTCCTACAATGAGCAGTTCTTC. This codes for CASSRTGQGSSYNEQFF.

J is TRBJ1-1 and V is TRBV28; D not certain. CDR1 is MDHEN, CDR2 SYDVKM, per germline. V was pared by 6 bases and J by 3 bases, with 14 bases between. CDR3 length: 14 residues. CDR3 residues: CASSRVSEDTEAFF. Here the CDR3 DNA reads TGTGCCAGCAGCCGAGTCTCAGAGGACACTGAAGCTTTCTTT.

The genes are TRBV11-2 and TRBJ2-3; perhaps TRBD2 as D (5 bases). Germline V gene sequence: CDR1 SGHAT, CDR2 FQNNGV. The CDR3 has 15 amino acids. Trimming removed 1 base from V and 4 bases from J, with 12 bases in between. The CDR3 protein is CASSLVATRADTQYF. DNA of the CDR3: TGTGCCAGCAGCTTAGTTGCTACGAGGGCAGATACGCAGTATTTT.

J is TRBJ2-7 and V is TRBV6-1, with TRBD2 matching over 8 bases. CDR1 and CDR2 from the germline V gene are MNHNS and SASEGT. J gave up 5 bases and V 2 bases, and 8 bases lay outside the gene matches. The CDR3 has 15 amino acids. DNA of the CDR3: TGTGCCAGCAGTGAATTGGCGGGGGGTGTCCACGAGCAGTACTTC. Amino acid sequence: CASSELAGGVHEQYF.

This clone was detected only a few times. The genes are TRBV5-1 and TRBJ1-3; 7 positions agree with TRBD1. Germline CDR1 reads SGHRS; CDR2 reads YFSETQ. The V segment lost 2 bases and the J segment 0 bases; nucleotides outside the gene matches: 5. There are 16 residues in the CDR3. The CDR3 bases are TGCGCCAGCAGCTTTCGACAGGGCCACTCTGGAAACACCATATATTTT. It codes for CASSFRQGHSGNTIYF. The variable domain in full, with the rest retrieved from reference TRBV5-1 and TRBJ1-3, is KAGVTQTPRYLIKTRGQQVTLSCSPISGHRSVSWYQQTPGQGLQFLFEYFSETQRNKGNFPGRFSGRQFSNSRSEMNVSTLELGDSALYLCASSFRQGHSGNTIYFGEGSWLTVV.

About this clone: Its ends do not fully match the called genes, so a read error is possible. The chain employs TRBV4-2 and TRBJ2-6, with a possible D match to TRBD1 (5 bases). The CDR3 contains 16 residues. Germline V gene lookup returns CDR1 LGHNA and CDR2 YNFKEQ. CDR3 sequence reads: CASSQDVATGANGLTF. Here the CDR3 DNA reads TGTGCCAGCAGCCAAGACGTGGCGACTGGGGCCAACGGCCTGACTTTC.

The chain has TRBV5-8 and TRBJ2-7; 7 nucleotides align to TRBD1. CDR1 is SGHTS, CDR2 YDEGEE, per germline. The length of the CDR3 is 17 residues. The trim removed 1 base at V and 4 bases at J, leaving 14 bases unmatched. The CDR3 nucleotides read TGTGCCAGCAGCTTGACGACGAGCTCCAGGGGGACGTACGAGCAGTACTTC. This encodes CASSLTTSSRGTYEQYF.

The CDR3 spells CASSVAGQGGNSPLHF. The CDR3 nucleotides are TGTGCCAGCAGCGTAGCGGGACAGGGGGGGAATTCACCCCTCCACTTT. V is TRBV9 and J is TRBJ1-6; 11 bases are a match to TRBD1. The CDR3 is 16 residues long. Trimming at V came to 0 bases and at J to 7 bases, leaving 3 bases not matched to a gene. Germline CDR1 is SGDLS and CDR2 is YYNGEE.

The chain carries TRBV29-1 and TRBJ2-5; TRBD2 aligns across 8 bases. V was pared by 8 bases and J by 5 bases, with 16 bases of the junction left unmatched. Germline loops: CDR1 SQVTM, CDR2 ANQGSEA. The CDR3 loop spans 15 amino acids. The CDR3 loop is CSSRSGSLRGETQYF. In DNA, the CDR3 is TGCAGCTCCCGGAGCGGGAGTCTCCGAGGGGAGACCCAGTACTTC.

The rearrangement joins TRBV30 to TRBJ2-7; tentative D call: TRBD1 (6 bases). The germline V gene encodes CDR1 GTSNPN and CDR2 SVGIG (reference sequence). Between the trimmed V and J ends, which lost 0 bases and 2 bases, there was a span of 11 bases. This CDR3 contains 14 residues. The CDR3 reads CAWSVLTGPYEQYF. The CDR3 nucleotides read TGTGCCTGGAGTGTTCTTACAGGGCCCTACGAGCAGTACTTC.

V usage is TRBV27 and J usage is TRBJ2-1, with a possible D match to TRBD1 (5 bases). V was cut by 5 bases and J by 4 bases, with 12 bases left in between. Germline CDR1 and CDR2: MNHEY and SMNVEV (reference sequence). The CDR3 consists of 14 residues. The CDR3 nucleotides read TGTGCCAGCAGTCCCCAGGGTGTTTACAATGAGCAGTTCTTC. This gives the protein CASSPQGVYNEQFF.

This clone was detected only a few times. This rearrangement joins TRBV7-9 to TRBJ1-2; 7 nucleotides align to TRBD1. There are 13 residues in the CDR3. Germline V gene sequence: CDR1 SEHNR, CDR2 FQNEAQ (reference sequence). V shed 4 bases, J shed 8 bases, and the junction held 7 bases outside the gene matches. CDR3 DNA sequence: TGTGCCAGCAGCTATACAGGGGAATCGGGCTACACCTTC. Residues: CASSYTGESGYTF.

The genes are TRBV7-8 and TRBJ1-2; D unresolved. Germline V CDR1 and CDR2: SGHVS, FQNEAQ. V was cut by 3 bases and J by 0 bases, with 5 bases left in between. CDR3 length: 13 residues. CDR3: CASSFNTNYGYTF. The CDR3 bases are TGTGCCAGCAGCTTCAACACTAACTATGGCTACACCTTC.

This CDR3 is CASSCPGQDSNQPQHF. The CDR3 bases are TGTGCCAGCAGCTGCCCGGGACAGGATAGCAATCAGCCCCAGCATTTT. The chain has TRBV27 and TRBJ1-5, with 8 positions matching TRBD1. After removal of 6 bases from V and 0 bases from J, the junction contained 7 bases not matched to a gene. Germline CDR1 reads MNHEY; CDR2 reads SMNVEV (reference sequence). The CDR3 totals 16 residues.

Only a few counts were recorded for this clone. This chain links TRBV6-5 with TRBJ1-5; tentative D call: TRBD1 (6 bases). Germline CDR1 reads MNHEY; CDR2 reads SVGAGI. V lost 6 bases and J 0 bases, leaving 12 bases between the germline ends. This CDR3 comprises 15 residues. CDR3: CASRTGQSSNQPQHF. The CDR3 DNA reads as TGTGCCAGCAGGACCGGACAGTCTAGCAATCAGCCCCAGCATTTT.

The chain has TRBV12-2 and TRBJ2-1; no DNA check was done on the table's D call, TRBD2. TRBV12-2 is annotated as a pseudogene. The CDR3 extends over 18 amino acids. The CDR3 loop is CASRSPPTGVILYNEQFF. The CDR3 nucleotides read TGTGCAAGTCGATCACCCCCCACGGGGGTGATACTATACAATGAGCAGTTCTTC.

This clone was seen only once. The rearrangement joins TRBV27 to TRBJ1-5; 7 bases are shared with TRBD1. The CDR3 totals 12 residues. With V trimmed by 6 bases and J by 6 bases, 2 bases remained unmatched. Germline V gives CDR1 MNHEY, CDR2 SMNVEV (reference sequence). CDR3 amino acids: CASRTGRQPQHF. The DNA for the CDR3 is TGTGCCAGCAGGACAGGGCGTCAGCCCCAGCATTTT.

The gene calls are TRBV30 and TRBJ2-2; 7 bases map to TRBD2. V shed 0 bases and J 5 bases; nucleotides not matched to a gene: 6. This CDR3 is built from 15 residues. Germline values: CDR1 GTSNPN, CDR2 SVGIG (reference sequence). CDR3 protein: CAWSVPGGRTGELFF. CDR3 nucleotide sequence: TGTGCCTGGAGTGTACCCGGGGGGAGGACCGGGGAGCTGTTTTTT. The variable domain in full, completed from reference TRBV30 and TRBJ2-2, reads SQTIHQWPATLVQPVGSPLSLECTVEGTSNPNLYWYRQAAGRGLQLLFYSVGIGQISSEVPQNLSASRPQDRQFILSSKKLLLSDSGFYLCAWSVPGGRTGELFFGEGSRLTVL.

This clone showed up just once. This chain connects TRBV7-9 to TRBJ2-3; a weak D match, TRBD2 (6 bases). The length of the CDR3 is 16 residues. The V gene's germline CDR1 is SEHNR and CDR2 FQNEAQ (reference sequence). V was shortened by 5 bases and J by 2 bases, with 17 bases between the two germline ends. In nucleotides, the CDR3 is TGTGCCAGCAGCCCCACGGACTACCTTTACACAGATACGCAGTATTTT. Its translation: CASSPTDYLYTDTQYF.

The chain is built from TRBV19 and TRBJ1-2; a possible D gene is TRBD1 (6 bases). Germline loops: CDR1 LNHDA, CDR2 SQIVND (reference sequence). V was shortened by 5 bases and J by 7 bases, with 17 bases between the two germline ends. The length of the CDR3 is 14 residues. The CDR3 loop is CASSLGGLKPGYTF. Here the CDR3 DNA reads TGTGCCAGTAGTCTCGGGGGGCTTAAGCCTGGCTACACCTTC.

The CDR3 loop is CASSLGPVGSEQYF. CDR3 bases: TGTGCCAGCAGCTTAGGACCGGTAGGGAGTGAGCAGTACTTC. The genes are TRBV11-3 and TRBJ2-7; D is perhaps TRBD2 (5 bases). V was clipped by 1 base and J by 7 bases, with 14 bases between them. The germline V gene encodes CDR1 SGHNT and CDR2 YENEEA. This CDR3 has 14 residues.

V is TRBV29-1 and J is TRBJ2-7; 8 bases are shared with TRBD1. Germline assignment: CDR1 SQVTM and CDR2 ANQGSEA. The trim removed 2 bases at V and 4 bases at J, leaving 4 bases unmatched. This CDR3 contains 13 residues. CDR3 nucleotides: TGCAGCGTTGAACAGGGGGCGAGATACGAGCAGTACTTC. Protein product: CSVEQGARYEQYF.

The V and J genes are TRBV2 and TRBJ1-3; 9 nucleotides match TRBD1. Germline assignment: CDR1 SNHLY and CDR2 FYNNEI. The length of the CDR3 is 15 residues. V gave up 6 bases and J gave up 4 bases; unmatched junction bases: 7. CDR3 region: CASRARTGAGNTIYF. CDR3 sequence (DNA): TGTGCCAGCAGGGCCAGGACAGGGGCCGGAAACACCATATATTTT.